Following are 21 T cell receptor beta chains from one sample sequenced in a study of cytomegalovirus exposure and HLA in healthy donors. Amplification used 60 Vbeta primers and 13 Jbeta primers. Clones were sequenced by immunoSEQ multiplex PCR, and TCRdb holds only the in-frame ones, with some missing. The table has some 130,000 clones, 80% seen once. Sequenced: PBMCs. The receptors were gathered from a human donor in good health.

V and J are TRBV6-6 and TRBJ2-5, with D perhaps TRBD2 (7 bases). Germline-derived CDR1 and CDR2 are MNHNY and SVGAGI (reference sequence). The V and J ends lost 7 bases and 2 bases respectively, with 20 bases between them. The CDR3 sequence is 16 residues long. CDR3 region: CASTYGGLFEQETQYF. The CDR3 nucleotides are TGTGCCAGCACCTACGGGGGGCTATTCGAACAAGAGACCCAGTACTTC.

The J gene is TRBJ1-6, the V gene TRBV5-1; D call uncertain. The CDR3 totals 14 residues. Germline loops: CDR1 SGHRS, CDR2 YFSETQ. V lost 0 bases, J lost 10 bases, and 11 bases lay in between. DNA for the CDR3: TGCGCCAGCAGCTTGGCGGGGTCTGGATCACCCCTCCACTTT. This codes for CASSLAGSGSPLHF. The complete variable domain, with remaining parts taken from reference TRBV5-1 and TRBJ1-6, reads KAGVTQTPRYLIKTRGQQVTLSCSPISGHRSVSWYQQTPGQGLQFLFEYFSETQRNKGNFPGRFSGRQFSNSRSEMNVSTLELGDSALYLCASSLAGSGSPLHFGNGTRLTVT.

The V gene is TRBV19, the J gene TRBJ2-2; 12 positions agree with TRBD1. Germline CDR1 LNHDA, CDR2 SQIVND (reference sequence). Trimming took 7 bases from V and 2 from J; bases not matched to a gene: 11. CDR3 length equals 18 residues. The CDR3 protein is CASNQPWGQGANTGELFF. The CDR3 nucleotides are TGTGCCAGTAATCAGCCGTGGGGACAGGGGGCCAACACCGGGGAGCTGTTTTTT.

This chain links TRBV29-1 with TRBJ2-7; the D gene is possibly TRBD1 (5 bases). V was trimmed by 6 bases and J by 1 base, leaving 16 bases between them. CDR3 size: 14 residues. CDR1 and CDR2 from the germline V gene are SQVTM and ANQGSEA. CDR3 amino acids: CSVSGQGSSYEQYF. The CDR3 DNA reads as TGCAGCGTCTCTGGTCAGGGATCTTCCTACGAGCAGTACTTC.

V and J are TRBV15 and TRBJ2-7, with a weak D call TRBD1 (6 bases). The germline V gene encodes CDR1 LNHNV and CDR2 YYDKDF (reference sequence). The CDR3 is 15 residues long. Trimming left V 7 bases short and J 3 bases short, with 19 bases between. The CDR3 DNA reads TGTGCCACCAAGCCCGGGGACACCGAGAGCTACGAGCAGTACTTC. Translating it yields CATKPGDTESYEQYF.

The chain combines TRBV18 with TRBJ2-6, with D possibly matching TRBD1 (6 bases). The CDR3 contains 15 residues. The ends were cut back, 3 bases at V and 2 bases at J, with 8 bases in the middle. Germline V gene sequence: CDR1 KGHSH, CDR2 LQKENI. The CDR3 DNA follows: TGTGCCAGCTCACCCACAGGGCCTGGGGCCAACGTCCTGACTTTC. It specifies CASSPTGPGANVLTF.

V gene TRBV6-5 combines with J gene TRBJ2-5; TRBD1 aligns across 7 bases. The CDR3 has 15 amino acids. The V and J ends lost 2 bases and 0 bases, in that order; junction bases with no gene match: 3. Germline CDR1 and CDR2: MNHEY and SVGAGI. CDR3 loop: CASSYNRGNQETQYF. As DNA, the CDR3 is TGTGCCAGCAGTTACAACAGGGGAAACCAAGAGACCCAGTACTTC.

This clone was detected only a few times. Distinct nucleotide sequences in the sample also encode this CDR3. This CDR3 reads CASSELAGSYNEQFF. CDR3 DNA sequence: TGTGCCAGCAGTGAACTAGCGGGCTCCTACAATGAGCAGTTCTTC. The chain is built from TRBV6-1 and TRBJ2-1, with 8 bases aligning to TRBD2. With 2 bases clipped from V and 0 bases from J, the junction kept 0 bases outside the gene matches. The CDR3 is 15 residues long. CDR1 is MNHNS, CDR2 SASEGT, per germline.

The table lists this clone with a few counts. J is TRBJ1-6 and V is TRBV5-5; 11 nucleotides agree with TRBD1. V lost 0 bases, J lost 4 bases, and 3 bases stayed unmatched. Germline V gene lookup returns CDR1 SGHKS and CDR2 YYEKEE (reference sequence). The CDR3 has 17 residues. CDR3 DNA sequence: TGTGCCAGCAGCTTGGTGGGGACAGGGGGATATAATTCACCCCTCCACTTT. Encoded protein: CASSLVGTGGYNSPLHF. Full variable domain (rest looked up from reference TRBV5-5 and TRBJ1-6): DAGVTQSPTHLIKTRGQQVTLRCSPISGHKSVSWYQQVLGQGPQFIFQYYEKEERGRGNFPDRFSARQFPNYSSELNVNALLLGDSALYLCASSLVGTGGYNSPLHFGNGTRLTVT.

The genes are TRBV4-1 and TRBJ2-7, with no clear D. Germline-derived CDR1 and CDR2 are MGHRA and YSYEKL. The CDR3 spans 14 residues. Trimming cost V 1 base and J 1 base, with 8 bases left between them. The CDR3 nucleotides are TGCGCCAGCAGCCAAGTTCGGTTGTCCTACGAGCAGTACTTC. Encoded protein: CASSQVRLSYEQYF.

This chain connects TRBV16 to TRBJ2-7; 13 nucleotides agree with TRBD2. With V trimmed by 0 bases and J by 4 bases, 6 bases remained unmatched. CDR1 and CDR2 from the germline V gene are KGHSY and FQNENV. The CDR3 has 17 amino acids. Here the CDR3 DNA reads TGTGCCAGCAGCCAATCCCCGGTGGGACTAGCGGGGTACGAGCAGTACTTC. This gives the protein CASSQSPVGLAGYEQYF.

V usage is TRBV19 and J usage is TRBJ1-1; a weak D match, TRBD1 (5 bases). The germline gives CDR1 LNHDA, CDR2 SQIVND (reference sequence). V lost 5 bases and J 0 bases, leaving 16 bases between the germline ends. The CDR3 is made up of 16 amino acids. The CDR3 loop reads CASSEPQGPMNTEAFF. DNA for the CDR3: TGTGCCAGTAGTGAGCCCCAGGGCCCCATGAACACTGAAGCTTTCTTT.

The CDR3 loop is CASSQGLRGYTF. The CDR3 DNA reads TGTGCCAGCAGCCAAGGATTACGGGGCTACACCTTC. This chain uses TRBV14 with TRBJ1-2; D call uncertain. Germline V lookup: CDR1 SGHDN, CDR2 FVKESK. The germline V and J ends were trimmed by 1 base and 8 bases, with 8 bases remaining between them. The CDR3 runs 12 residues.

The V and J genes are TRBV5-1 and TRBJ2-3, with TRBD1 as a possible D gene (6 bases). V was trimmed by 0 bases and J by 1 base, leaving 12 bases between them. The V gene's germline CDR1 is SGHRS and CDR2 YFSETQ. The CDR3 extends over 16 amino acids. CDR3 in amino acids: CASSLVGGSGTDTQYF. Written as DNA, the CDR3 is TGCGCCAGCAGCTTGGTAGGGGGTAGTGGCACAGATACGCAGTATTTT.

V is TRBV4-1 and J is TRBJ2-7; D uncertain. Germline assignment: CDR1 MGHRA and CDR2 YSYEKL. V lost 0 bases, J lost 3 bases, and 6 bases lay in between. The CDR3 is 13 residues long. CDR3 sequence: CASSQEKSYEQYF. In DNA form, the CDR3 reads TGCGCCAGCAGCCAAGAGAAGAGCTACGAGCAGTACTTC.

This chain links TRBV5-6 with TRBJ2-1; a weak D match, TRBD1 (6 bases). Germline V gene data show CDR1 as SGHDT and CDR2 as YYEEEE. V lost 1 base and J lost 0, with 14 bases in between. The length of the CDR3 is 17 residues. Here the CDR3 DNA reads TGTGCCAGCAGCTTGTTTACTAAGGACAGCTCCTACAATGAGCAGTTCTTC. Protein product: CASSLFTKDSSYNEQFF.

The chain uses TRBV29-1 and TRBJ2-1, with D maybe TRBD1 (6 bases). Germline values: CDR1 SQVTM, CDR2 ANQGSEA. With 3 bases removed from V and 1 base from J, the gap between germline ends came to 10 bases. The CDR3 consists of 14 residues. The CDR3 loop reads CSVDLGQSYNEQFF. The CDR3 bases are TGCAGCGTTGACCTGGGACAATCCTACAATGAGCAGTTCTTC.

J is TRBJ1-1 and V is TRBV5-6; D is uncertain. The germline gives CDR1 SGHDT, CDR2 YYEEEE. V shed 4 bases and J shed 4 bases, with 20 bases lying between them. This CDR3 comprises 16 residues. DNA for the CDR3: TGTGCCAGCAGCCCGTCGGGCGGGGAATCGGGCACTGAAGCTTTCTTT. This sequence encodes CASSPSGGESGTEAFF.

The rearrangement uses TRBV25-1 and TRBJ2-5, with 12 bases lining up with TRBD2. Trimming at V came to 4 bases and at J to 5 bases, leaving 8 bases not matched to a gene. This CDR3 comprises 16 residues. Germline CDR1 reads MGHDK; CDR2 reads SYGVNS. The CDR3 loop reads CASSALAGGPGETQYF. The CDR3 nucleotides are TGTGCCAGCAGTGCGCTAGCGGGGGGGCCAGGGGAGACCCAGTACTTC.

The chain links TRBV6-5 to TRBJ2-7; weak D call: TRBD2 (6 bases). V lost 9 bases and J lost 6, with 15 bases in between. CDR3 length: 12 residues. The V gene's germline CDR1 is MNHEY and CDR2 SVGAGI. CDR3 sequence: CASSARGGEQYF. CDR3 sequence (DNA): TGTGCCAGTTCCGCGAGGGGAGGCGAGCAGTACTTC.

This clone was detected only a few times. This sequence joins TRBV7-9 and TRBJ2-3; D is perhaps TRBD2 (5 bases). V was shortened by 5 bases and J by 6 bases, with 21 bases between the two germline ends. The germline CDR1 and CDR2 sequences are SEHNR and FQNEAQ (reference sequence). The CDR3 has 16 residues. The CDR3 loop reads CASSPGLRGSGDTQYF. The CDR3 region has the DNA TGTGCCAGCAGCCCTGGACTCCGGGGATCAGGCGATACGCAGTATTTT.